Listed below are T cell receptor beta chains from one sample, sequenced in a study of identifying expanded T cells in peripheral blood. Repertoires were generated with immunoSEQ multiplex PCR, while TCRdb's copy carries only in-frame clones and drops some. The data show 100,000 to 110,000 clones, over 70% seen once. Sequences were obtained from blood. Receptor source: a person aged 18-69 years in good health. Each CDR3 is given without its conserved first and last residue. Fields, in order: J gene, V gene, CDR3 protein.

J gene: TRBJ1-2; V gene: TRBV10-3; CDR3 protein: AISEFPGRYHYGYT
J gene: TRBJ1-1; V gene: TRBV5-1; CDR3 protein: ASSIGANTEAF
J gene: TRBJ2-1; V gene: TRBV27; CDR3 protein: ASSMGVYNEQF
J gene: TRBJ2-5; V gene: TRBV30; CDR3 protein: AWSVGGQETQY
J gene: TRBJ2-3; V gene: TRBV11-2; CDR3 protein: ASSPTTRTQY
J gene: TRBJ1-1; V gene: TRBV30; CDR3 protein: AGHGTLNTEAF
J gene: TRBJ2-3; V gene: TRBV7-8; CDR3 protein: ASSFYSGSGTDTQY
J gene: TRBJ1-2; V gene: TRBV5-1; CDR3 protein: ASSLADRGSGYT
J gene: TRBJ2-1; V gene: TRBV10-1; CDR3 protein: ASSDGRDNNEQF
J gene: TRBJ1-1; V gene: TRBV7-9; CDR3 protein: ASSLRSRDRHPGSAF
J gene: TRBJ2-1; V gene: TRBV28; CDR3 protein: ATAGRPGNEQF
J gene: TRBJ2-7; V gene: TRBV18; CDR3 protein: ASSPMDDSYEQY
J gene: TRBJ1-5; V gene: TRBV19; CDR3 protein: ASSRRDFNQPQH
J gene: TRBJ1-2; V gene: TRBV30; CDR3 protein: AWSGSLNYGYT
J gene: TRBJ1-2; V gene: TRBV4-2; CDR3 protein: ASSQDRGAGSERGYT
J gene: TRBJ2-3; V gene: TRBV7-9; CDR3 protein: ASRIGAADTQY
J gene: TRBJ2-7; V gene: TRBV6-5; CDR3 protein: ASSSVGGAYEQY
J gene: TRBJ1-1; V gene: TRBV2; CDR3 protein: ASSSGTGTMNTEAF
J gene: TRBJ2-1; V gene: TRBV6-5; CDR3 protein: ASSVAGEDEQF
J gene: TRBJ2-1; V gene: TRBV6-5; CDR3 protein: ASSPNPSEQF
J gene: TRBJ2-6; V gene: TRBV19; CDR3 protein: ASSIGSTGANVLT
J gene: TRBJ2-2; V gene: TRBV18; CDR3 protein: ASSPQGATGELF
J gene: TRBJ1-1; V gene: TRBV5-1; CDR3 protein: ASSSSGIIRTEAF
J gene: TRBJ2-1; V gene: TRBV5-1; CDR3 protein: ASSSGQNSYNEQF
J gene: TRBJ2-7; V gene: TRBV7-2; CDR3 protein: ASSLTGTAIPSSYEQY
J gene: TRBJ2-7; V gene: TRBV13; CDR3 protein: ASSPTGTGSYEQY
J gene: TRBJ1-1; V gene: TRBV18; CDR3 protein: ASSSRTDTEAF
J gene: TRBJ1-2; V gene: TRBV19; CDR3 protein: ASSIEPGLGYT
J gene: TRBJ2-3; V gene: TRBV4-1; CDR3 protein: ASSRNQKGGWGTDTQY
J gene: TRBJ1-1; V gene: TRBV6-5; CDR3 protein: ASSYHNTGGTEAF
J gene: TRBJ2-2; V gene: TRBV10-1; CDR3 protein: ASEGTGELF
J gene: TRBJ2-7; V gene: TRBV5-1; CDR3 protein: ASSFGGGEQY
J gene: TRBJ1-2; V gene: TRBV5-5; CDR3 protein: ASTGGGNYGYT
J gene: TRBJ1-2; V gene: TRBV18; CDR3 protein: ASSHPEGQGSSSGYT
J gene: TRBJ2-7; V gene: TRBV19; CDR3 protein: ASSIEGAAPSGYEQY
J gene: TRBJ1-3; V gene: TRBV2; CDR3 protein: ASSPKGREAGNTIY
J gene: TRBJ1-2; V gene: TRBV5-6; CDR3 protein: ASSFGTGGFYT
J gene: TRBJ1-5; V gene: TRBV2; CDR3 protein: ASSSIGGDNQPQH
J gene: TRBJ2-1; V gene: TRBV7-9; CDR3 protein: ASSLGLAGGTRGEQF
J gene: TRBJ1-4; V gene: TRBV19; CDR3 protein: ASIGTGKANEKLF
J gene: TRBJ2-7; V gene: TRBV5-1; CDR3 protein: ASREEPGQGIYEQY
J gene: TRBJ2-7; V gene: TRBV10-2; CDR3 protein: ASAGTGVYEQY
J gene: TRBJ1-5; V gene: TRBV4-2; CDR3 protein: ASSQDSRGFYSNQPQH
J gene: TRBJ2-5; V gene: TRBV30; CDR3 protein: AWARSYQETQY
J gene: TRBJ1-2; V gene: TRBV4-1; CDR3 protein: ASSQSPLQGNYGYT
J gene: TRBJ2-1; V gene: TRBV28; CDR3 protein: ASSIPLEPGGEQF
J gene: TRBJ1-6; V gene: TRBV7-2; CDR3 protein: ASSPRGDGSPLH
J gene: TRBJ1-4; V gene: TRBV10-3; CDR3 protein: AIARVGANEKLF
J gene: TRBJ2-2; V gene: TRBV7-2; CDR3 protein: ASSVGGDAGELF
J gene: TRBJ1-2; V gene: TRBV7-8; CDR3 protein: ASSSGQGAGYGYT
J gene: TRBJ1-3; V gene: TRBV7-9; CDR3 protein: ASRIGAGSGNTIY
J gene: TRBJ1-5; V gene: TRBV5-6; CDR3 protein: ASSLVRTDTRRNQPQH
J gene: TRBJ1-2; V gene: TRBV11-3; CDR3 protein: ASSFDGGRVDDYT